This T cell receptor (beta chain) was documented in a study of CD8 T cells in ankylosing spondylitis (dated by TCRdb to about 2017). Regarding the research as a whole: To find TCR variants linked to disease, the study profiled T cell receptor beta repertoires in ankylosing spondylitis patients and healthy donors. Peripheral blood was sampled, and synovial fluid was additionally collected from ankylosing spondylitis patients. The full study cohort was made up of under 30 ankylosing spondylitis patients and roughly 100 healthy donors. Broad study findings and their caveats: A TCR beta motif made up of several highly homologous amino acid variants appeared to be characteristic of blood from ankylosing spondylitis patients. Some motif variants were previously reported in synovial fluid and blood of reactive arthritis patients, suggesting common disease-initiation mechanisms. The disease-linked clones had a CD8+ phenotype and were found at relatively low frequencies in peripheral blood. Significant enrichment of the disease-linked clones was reported in matched synovial fluid samples from ankylosing spondylitis patients.

The CDR3 sequence holds 15 residues, the cysteine and phenylalanine included. Solely the CDR3 DNA is kept, with 45 bases framed from the first base. V was cut back by 7 bases and J by 4 bases, leaving a gap of 16 bases between them. Sequences SNHLY (CDR1) and FYNNEI (CDR2) are obtained from the germline V gene. Sequencing used an Illumina HiSeq 2500. TCR beta libraries were prepared by quantitative 5'-RACE with molecular barcodes. For the original study's pipeline: To identify disease-linked TCR variants, a new computational method was used, one built on a probabilistic model of VDJ rearrangement. TCRdb itself trimmed the public reads at Q25 with fastp, ran MiXCR and retained productive beta chains. Each CDR3 protein appears once, grouped with its most common genes and DNA. The V and J calls follow TCRdb's processing rather than the paper's. This sample lists around 770,000 distinct CDR3 sequences; around a fifth were detected once. The ten largest account for under 20% of the sample.

A note on this clonotype: The specificity of this receptor is unknown. Base qualities are missing; no much larger clone stands one base away.

The rearrangement joined TRBV2 to TRBJ1-4; a tentative D match to TRBD1 spans 5 bases. Material: blood, either unsorted or a sorted T cell fraction (not recorded which). The origin of this receptor is a male donor with ankylosing spondylitis. The DNA sequence is TGTGCCAGCAAAGCCAGCTCAGGGATTAATGAAAAACTGTTTTTT. Its product reads: CASKASSGINEKLFF.